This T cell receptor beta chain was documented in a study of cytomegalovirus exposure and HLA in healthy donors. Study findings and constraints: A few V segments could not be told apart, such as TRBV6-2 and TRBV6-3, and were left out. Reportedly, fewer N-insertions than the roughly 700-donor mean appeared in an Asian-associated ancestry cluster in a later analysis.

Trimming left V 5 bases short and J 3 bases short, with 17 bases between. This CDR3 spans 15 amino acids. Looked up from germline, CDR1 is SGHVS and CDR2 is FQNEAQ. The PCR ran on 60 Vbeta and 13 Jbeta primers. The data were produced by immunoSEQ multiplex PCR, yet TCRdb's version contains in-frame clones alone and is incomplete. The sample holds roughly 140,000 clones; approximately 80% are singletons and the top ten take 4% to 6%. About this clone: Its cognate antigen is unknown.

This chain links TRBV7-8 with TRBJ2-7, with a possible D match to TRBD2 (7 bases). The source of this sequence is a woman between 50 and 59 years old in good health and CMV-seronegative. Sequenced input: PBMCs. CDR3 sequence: CASSPEGGAFYEQYF. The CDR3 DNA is TGTGCCAGCAGCCCTGAGGGGGGGGCCTTCTACGAGCAGTACTTC.